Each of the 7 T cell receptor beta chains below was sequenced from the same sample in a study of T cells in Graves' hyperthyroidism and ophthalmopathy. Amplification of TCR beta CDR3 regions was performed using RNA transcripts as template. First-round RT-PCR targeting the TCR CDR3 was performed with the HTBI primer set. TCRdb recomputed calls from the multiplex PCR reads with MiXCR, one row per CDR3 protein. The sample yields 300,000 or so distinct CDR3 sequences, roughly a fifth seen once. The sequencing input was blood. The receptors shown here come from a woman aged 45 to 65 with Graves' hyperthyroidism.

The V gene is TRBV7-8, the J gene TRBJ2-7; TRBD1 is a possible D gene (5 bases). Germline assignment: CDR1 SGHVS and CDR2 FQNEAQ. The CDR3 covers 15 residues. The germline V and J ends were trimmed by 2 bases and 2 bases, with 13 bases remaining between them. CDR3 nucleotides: TGTGCCAGCAGCTTAATGTCAGGGATTACCTACGAGCAGTACTTC. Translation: CASSLMSGITYEQYF.

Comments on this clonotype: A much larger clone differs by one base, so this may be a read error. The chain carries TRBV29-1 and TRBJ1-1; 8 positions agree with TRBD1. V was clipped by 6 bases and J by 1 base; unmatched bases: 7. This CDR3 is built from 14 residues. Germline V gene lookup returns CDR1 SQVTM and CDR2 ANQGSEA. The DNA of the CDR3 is TGCAGCGTGTGGACAGGGAGGGCGAACACTGAAGCTTTCTTT. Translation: CSVWTGRANTEAFF.

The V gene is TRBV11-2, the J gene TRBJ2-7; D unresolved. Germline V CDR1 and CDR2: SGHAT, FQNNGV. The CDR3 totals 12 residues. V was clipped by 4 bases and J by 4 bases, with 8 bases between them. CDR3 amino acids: CASSSRAYEQYF. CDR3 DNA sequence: TGTGCCAGCAGCTCTAGGGCGTACGAGCAGTACTTC.

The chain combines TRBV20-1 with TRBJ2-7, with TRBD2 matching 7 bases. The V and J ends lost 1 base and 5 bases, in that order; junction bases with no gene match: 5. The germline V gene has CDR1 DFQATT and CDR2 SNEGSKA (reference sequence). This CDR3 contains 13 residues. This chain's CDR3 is CSARGTSDNEQYF. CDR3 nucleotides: TGCAGTGCTAGAGGGACTAGTGACAACGAGCAGTACTTC.

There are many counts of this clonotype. The CDR3 loop is CASSLPKAAKDRGNEQYF. In DNA form, the CDR3 reads TGTGCCAGCAGCTTACCTAAGGCAGCAAAGGACAGGGGCAACGAGCAGTACTTC. The chain uses TRBV7-9 and TRBJ2-7; 9 nucleotides line up with TRBD1. V was clipped by 2 bases and J by 5 bases; unmatched bases: 16. The CDR3 is 18 amino acids. Germline CDR1 and CDR2: SEHNR and FQNEAQ (reference sequence).

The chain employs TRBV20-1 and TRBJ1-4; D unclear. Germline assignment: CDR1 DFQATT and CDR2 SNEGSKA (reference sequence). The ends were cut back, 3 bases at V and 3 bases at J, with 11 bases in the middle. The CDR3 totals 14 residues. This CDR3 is CSASKEDPNEKLFF. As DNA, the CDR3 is TGCAGTGCTAGTAAGGAGGACCCTAATGAAAAACTGTTTTTT.

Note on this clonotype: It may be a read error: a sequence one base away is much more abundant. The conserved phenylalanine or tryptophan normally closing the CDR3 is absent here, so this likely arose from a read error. The CDR3 loop reads CASSVSGGPSTDTQYL. The CDR3 DNA reads TGTGCCAGCAGCGTATCGGGGGGCCCTAGCACAGATACGCAGTATCTT. The V call is TRBV9, the J call TRBJ2-3, with D possibly matching TRBD2 (7 bases). CDR3 length: 16 amino acids. Trimming took off 1 base at V and 0 bases at J, with 12 bases between the two ends. The germline gives CDR1 SGDLS, CDR2 YYNGEE.